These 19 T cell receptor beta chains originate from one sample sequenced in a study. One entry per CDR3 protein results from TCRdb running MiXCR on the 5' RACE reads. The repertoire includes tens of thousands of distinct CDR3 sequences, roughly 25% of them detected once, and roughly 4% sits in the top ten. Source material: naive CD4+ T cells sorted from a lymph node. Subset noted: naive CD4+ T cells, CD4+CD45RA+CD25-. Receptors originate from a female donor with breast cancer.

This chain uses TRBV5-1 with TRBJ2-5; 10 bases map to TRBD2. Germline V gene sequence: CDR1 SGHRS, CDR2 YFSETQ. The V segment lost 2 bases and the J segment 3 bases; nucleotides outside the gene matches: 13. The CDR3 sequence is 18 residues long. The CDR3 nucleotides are TGCGCCAGCAGCTTTCGACGCCTCACTAGCGGGAATAAAGAGACCCAGTACTTC. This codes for CASSFRRLTSGNKETQYF.

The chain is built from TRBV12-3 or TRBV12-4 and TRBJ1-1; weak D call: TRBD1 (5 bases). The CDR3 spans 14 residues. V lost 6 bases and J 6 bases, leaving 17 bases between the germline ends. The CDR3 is CASRFSWGASEAFF. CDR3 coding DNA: TGTGCCAGCAGGTTCAGCTGGGGCGCATCTGAAGCTTTCTTT.

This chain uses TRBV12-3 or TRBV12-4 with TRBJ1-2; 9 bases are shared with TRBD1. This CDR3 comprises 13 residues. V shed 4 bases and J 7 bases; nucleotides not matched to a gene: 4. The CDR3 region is CASSWDRVGGYTF. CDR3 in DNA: TGTGCCAGCAGTTGGGACAGGGTGGGTGGCTACACCTTC.

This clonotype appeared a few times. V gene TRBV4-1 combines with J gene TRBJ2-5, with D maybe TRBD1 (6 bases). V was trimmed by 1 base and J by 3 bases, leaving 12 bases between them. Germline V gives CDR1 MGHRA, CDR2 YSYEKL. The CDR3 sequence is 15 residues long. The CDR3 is CASSQGLRGEETQYF. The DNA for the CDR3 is TGCGCCAGCAGCCAAGGTCTCAGGGGAGAAGAGACCCAGTACTTC.

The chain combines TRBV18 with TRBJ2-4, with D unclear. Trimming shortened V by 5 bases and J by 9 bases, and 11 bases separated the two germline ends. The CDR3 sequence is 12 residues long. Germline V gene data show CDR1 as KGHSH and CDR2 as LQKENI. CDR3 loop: CASSLSDRIQYF. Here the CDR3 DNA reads TGTGCCAGCTCATTGTCAGACCGCATTCAGTACTTC.

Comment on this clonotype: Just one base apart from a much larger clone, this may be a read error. Here the CDR3 reads CTSSLSRGRGEAFF. CDR3 sequence (DNA): TGTACCAGCAGCTTATCTCGAGGGAGAGGTGAAGCTTTCTTT. The chain employs TRBV7-2 and TRBJ1-1, with D hard to call. Germline values: CDR1 SGHTA, CDR2 FQGNSA. CDR3 length: 14 amino acids. The ends were cut back, 2 bases at V and 7 bases at J, with 14 bases in the middle.

The CDR3 sequence: CAWSGGGYTGELFF. Written as DNA, the CDR3 is TGTGCCTGGTCGGGAGGGGGCTACACCGGGGAGCTGTTTTTT. V usage is TRBV30 and J usage is TRBJ2-2, with D possibly being TRBD2 (8 bases). Deletions cut 5 bases from V and 3 bases from J, with 13 bases between. This CDR3 contains 14 residues. Looked up from germline, CDR1 is GTSNPN and CDR2 is SVGIG (reference sequence).

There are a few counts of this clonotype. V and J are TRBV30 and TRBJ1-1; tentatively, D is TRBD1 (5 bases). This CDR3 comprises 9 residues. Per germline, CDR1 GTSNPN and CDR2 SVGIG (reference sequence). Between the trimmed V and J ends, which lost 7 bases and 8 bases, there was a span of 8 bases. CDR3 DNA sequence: TGTGCCTTTGACAGAGAAGCTTTCTTT. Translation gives CAFDREAFF.

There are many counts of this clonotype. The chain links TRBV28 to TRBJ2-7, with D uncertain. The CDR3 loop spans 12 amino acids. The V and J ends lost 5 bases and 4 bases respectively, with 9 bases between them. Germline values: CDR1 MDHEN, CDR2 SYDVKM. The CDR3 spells CASSAQGYEQYF. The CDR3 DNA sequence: TGTGCCAGCAGTGCCCAAGGATACGAGCAGTACTTC.

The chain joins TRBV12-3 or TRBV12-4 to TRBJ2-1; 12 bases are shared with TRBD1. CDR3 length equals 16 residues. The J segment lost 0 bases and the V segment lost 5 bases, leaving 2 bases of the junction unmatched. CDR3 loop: CASSPGQGASYNEQFF. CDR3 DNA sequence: TGTGCCAGCAGTCCGGGACAGGGGGCCTCCTACAATGAGCAGTTCTTC.

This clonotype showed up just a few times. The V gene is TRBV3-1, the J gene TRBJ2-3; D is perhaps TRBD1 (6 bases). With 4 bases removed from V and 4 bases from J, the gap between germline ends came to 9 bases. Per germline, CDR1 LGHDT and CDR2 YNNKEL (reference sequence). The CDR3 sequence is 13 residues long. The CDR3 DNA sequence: TGTGCCAGCAGCCTACAGGGTCCAGATACGCAGTATTTT. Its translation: CASSLQGPDTQYF.

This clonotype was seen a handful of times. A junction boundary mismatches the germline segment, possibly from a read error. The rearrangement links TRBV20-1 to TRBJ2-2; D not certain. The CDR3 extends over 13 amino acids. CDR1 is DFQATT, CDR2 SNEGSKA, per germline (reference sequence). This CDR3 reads CSASRENSGELFF. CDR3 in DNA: TGCAGTGCTAGTCGCGAGAACTCCGGGGAGCTGTTTTTT.

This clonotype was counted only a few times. The CDR3 sequence is CASSLLSGRAPDTQYF. The CDR3 bases are TGTGCCAGCAGCCTCCTTAGCGGGAGGGCCCCGGATACGCAGTATTTT. The V and J genes are TRBV4-2 and TRBJ2-3; 11 bases fit TRBD2. CDR3 length equals 16 residues. Germline CDR1 reads LGHNA; CDR2 reads YNFKEQ. The V segment lost 4 bases and the J segment 6 bases; nucleotides outside the gene matches: 9.

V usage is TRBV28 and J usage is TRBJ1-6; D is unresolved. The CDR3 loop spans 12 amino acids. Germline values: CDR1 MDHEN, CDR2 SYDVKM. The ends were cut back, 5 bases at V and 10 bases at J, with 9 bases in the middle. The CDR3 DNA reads TGTGCCAGCAGTATTTCACAATCACCCCTCCACTTT. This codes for CASSISQSPLHF.

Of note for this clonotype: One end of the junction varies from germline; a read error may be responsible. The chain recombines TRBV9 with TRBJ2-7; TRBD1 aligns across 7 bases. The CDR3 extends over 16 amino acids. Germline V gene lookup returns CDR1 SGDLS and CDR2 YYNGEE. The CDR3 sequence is CASGVGVGQRSYEQYF. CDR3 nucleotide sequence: TGTGCCAGCGGCGTTGGGGTGGGACAGCGCTCCTACGAGCAGTACTTC. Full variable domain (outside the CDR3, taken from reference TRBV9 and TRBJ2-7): DSGVTQTPKHLITATGQRVTLRCSPRSGDLSVYWYQQSLDQGLQFLIQYYNGEERAKGNILERFSAQQFPDLHSELNLSSLELGDSALYFCASGVGVGQRSYEQYFGPGTRLTVT.

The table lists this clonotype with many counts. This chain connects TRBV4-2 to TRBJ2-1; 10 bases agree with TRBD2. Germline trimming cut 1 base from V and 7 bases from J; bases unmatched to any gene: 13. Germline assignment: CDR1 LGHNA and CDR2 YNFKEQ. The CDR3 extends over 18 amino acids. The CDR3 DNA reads TGTGCCAGCAGCCAAGCTCTAGCGGGAGTAATAATGAGTAATGAGCAGTTCTTC. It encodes CASSQALAGVIMSNEQFF.

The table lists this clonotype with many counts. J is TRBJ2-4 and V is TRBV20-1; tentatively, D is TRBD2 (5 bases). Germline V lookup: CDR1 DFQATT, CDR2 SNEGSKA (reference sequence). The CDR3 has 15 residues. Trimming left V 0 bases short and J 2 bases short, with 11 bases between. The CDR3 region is CSARDWGEPKNIQYF. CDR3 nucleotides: TGCAGTGCTAGAGATTGGGGAGAGCCCAAAAACATTCAGTACTTC.

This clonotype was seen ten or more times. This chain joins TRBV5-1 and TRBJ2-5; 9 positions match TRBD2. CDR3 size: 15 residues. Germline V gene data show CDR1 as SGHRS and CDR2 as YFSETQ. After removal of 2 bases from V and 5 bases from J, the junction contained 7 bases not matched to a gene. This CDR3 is CASSLGLATSETQYF. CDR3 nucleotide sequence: TGCGCCAGCAGCTTAGGACTAGCGACGTCGGAGACCCAGTACTTC.

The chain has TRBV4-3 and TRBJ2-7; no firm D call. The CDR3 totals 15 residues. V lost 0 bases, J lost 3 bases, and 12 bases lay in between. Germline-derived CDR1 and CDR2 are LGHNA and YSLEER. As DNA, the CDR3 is TGCGCCAGCAGCCAAGATGATGGCAGTGGCTACGAGCAGTACTTC. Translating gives CASSQDDGSGYEQYF.